A single sample gave rise to the 3 T cell receptor beta chains below, sequenced in a study of blood T cell repertoires in COVID-19. Using immunoSEQ multiplex PCR, the repertoire was profiled, and TCRdb retains in-frame clones only, with some absent. The table lists fewer than 500,000 clones, roughly 90% of them singletons. Sequenced input: PBMCs or T cells enriched from blood (not recorded which). Receptors originate from a woman aged 25 to 39 with acute COVID-19.

The chain joins TRBV28 to TRBJ2-5, with 8 bases matching TRBD2. Germline V gene sequence: CDR1 MDHEN, CDR2 SYDVKM. The CDR3 loop spans 16 amino acids. The junction had 13 bases not matched to a gene; V was cut back by 5 bases and J by 5 bases. Here the CDR3 reads CASSPSDGGRRETQYF. The CDR3 nucleotides are TGTGCCAGCAGTCCTAGTGACGGCGGGAGGCGGGAGACCCAGTACTTC.

The chain uses TRBV2 and TRBJ1-4, with TRBD1 matching 9 bases. The CDR3 runs 14 residues. The junction had 2 bases not matched to a gene; V was cut back by 6 bases and J by 3 bases. Per the germline V gene, CDR1 is SNHLY and CDR2 is FYNNEI. The CDR3 spells CASSRTGANEKLFF. The CDR3 DNA reads TGTGCCAGCAGCCGGACAGGGGCTAATGAAAAACTGTTTTTT.

The rearrangement joins TRBV7-8 to TRBJ2-3; TRBD2 aligns across 8 bases. The V and J ends lost 5 bases and 8 bases, in that order; junction bases with no gene match: 9. The germline V gene has CDR1 SGHVS and CDR2 FQNEAQ. This CDR3 has 14 residues. CDR3 bases: TGTGCCAGCAGCCCAACTAGCGGTGAAGCTACGCAGTATTTT. This translates into CASSPTSGEATQYF.